A selection of T cell receptor beta chains follows, all from one sample in a study of CD8+CD57+ T cells in acquired aplastic anemia. TCRdb itself ran the reads through MiXCR, one entry per CDR3 protein. The sample consists of around 130,000 distinct CDR3 sequences, approximately 61% of them appearing once. The sequenced sample consisted of sorted CD4+, CD8+, or CD8+CD57+ T cells (not recorded which) from PBMCs. These receptors were obtained from a human donor with aplastic anemia. CDR3s include the opening cysteine and the closing phenylalanine or tryptophan. A D gene is named only where the DNA matches it firmly. Clone size is shown for a subset of rows, as once, few, many or a class of expanded clone.

TRBJ2-7	few	TRBV5-1	-	TGCGCCAGCAGGAGGGAGTCCTACGAGCAGTACTTC	CASRRESYEQYF
TRBJ2-7	-	TRBV10-3	-	TGTGCCATCAGTGAAGAGTCCTACGAGCAGTACTTC	CAISEESYEQYF
TRBJ2-3	-	TRBV7-3	TRBD1	TGTGCCAGCAGTTTTCAGGGGGCGGGTGATACGCAGTATTTT	CASSFQGAGDTQYF
TRBJ2-3	many	TRBV12-3/TRBV12-4	-	TGTGCCAGATCTGCAGGGACGCAGTATTTT	CARSAGTQYF
TRBJ2-3	-	TRBV20-1	TRBD1	TGCAGTGCCGGGACAGCAGATACGCAGTATTTT	CSAGTADTQYF
TRBJ2-2	once	TRBV5-1	TRBD1	TGCGCCAGCGGGACAGGTACGAACACCGGGGAGCTGTTTTTT	CASGTGTNTGELFF
TRBJ2-7	once	TRBV4-1	-	TGCGCCAGCAGCCAACAGCAAACCTACGAGCAGTACTTC	CASSQQQTYEQYF
TRBJ2-7	-	TRBV24-1	TRBD1	TGTGCCAGCAGTTCCGAGCACAGGGGTTCCTACGAGCAGTACTTC	CASSSEHRGSYEQYF
TRBJ1-2	once	TRBV15	-	TGTGCCACCAGCGGGTTCTATGGCTACACCTTC	CATSGFYGYTF
TRBJ1-1	few	TRBV10-3	-	TGTGCCATCAGTGGGGGCCAGGACAGACCCATGAACACTGAAGCTTTCTTT	CAISGGQDRPMNTEAFF
TRBJ2-7	-	TRBV12-3/TRBV12-4	-	TGTGCCAGCAGTTTGGAGTACCCTCGGGAGCAGTACTTC	CASSLEYPREQYF
TRBJ2-1	many	TRBV7-3	TRBD1	TGTGCCAGCAGCTTACCCGACAGGGTTGAGCAGTTCTTC	CASSLPDRVEQFF
TRBJ2-1	many	TRBV20-1	-	TGCAGTGCCCACGGACTGGGGGTTTTGAACAATGAGCAGTTCTTC	CSAHGLGVLNNEQFF
TRBJ2-7	-	TRBV7-6	-	TGTGCCAGCAGCCCCGGGAAGAGAGAGCAGTACTTC	CASSPGKREQYF
TRBJ2-5	-	TRBV11-2	-	TGTGCCAGCAGCTTAGACCCTTATGGGGGAGGAAAAGAGACCCAGTACTTC	CASSLDPYGGGKETQYF
TRBJ1-2	-	TRBV20-1	-	TGCAGTGCAGACGTAGACTATGGCTACACCTTC	CSADVDYGYTF
TRBJ2-7	-	TRBV25-1	TRBD2	TGTGCCAGCAGTGACTCCCCCCTGGGACTAGCGGGAACCTACGAGCAGTACTTC	CASSDSPLGLAGTYEQYF
TRBJ1-3	many	TRBV19	-	TGTGCCAGTATAGAGGGCCACTCTGGAAACACCATATATTTT	CASIEGHSGNTIYF
TRBJ2-7	-	TRBV10-3	TRBD1	TGTGCCATCAGATTGGACAGGCCCTCCTACGAGCAGTACTTC	CAIRLDRPSYEQYF
TRBJ2-7	-	TRBV6-1	TRBD1	TGTGCCGGCCGGGACAGGGGTCACGAGCAGTACTTC	CAGRDRGHEQYF
TRBJ2-7	-	TRBV4-3	-	TGCGCCAGCAGCCAAACCGGGACCCCCCGCTACGAGCAGTACTTC	CASSQTGTPRYEQYF
TRBJ1-2	-	TRBV15	TRBD1	TGTGCCACCAGCGCAGATCAGGGGGCTCTTGGCTACACCTTC	CATSADQGALGYTF
TRBJ2-2	-	TRBV19	-	TGTGCCAGTAGTAGACCAGGGGAGGACACCGGGGAGCTGTTTTTT	CASSRPGEDTGELFF
TRBJ1-5	once	TRBV3-1	-	TGTGCCAGCAGCCAGGGGGTACGTTTCGACAGCAATCAGCCCCAGCATTTT	CASSQGVRFDSNQPQHF
TRBJ2-5	-	TRBV11-2	-	TGTGCCAGCAGCCGGGACTCTTGGGGTCAGGACAGTCAGGAGACCCAGTACTTC	CASSRDSWGQDSQETQYF
TRBJ2-7	-	TRBV7-2	-	TGTGCCAGCAGCTATTGGGGCGGGTACGAGCAGTACTTC	CASSYWGGYEQYF
TRBJ1-2	-	TRBV10-3	TRBD1	TGTGCCATCAGTGAGTCTCGACAGGGTGGAACCAACTATGGCTACACCTTC	CAISESRQGGTNYGYTF
TRBJ2-3	-	TRBV9	-	TGTGCCAGCAGCGGACCTATGGGTCTTCCTAGCACAGATACGCAGTATTTT	CASSGPMGLPSTDTQYF
TRBJ1-2	-	TRBV7-8	-	TGTGCCAGCAGCTTAGCGTCAGGGAAAGGCTACACCTTC	CASSLASGKGYTF
TRBJ2-7	many	TRBV5-4	-	TGTGCCAGCAGCTCCCACGTAAGCGAGCAGTACTTC	CASSSHVSEQYF
TRBJ2-1	once	TRBV11-1	TRBD1	TGTGCCAGCAGCGCCAACCCGGGACAGGGGGCGAATGAGCAGTTCTTC	CASSANPGQGANEQFF
TRBJ2-1	-	TRBV19	TRBD1	TGTGCCAGTAGTATCACAGGGGCGGGTGTTGAGCAGTTCTTC	CASSITGAGVEQFF
TRBJ2-1	-	TRBV5-4	TRBD2	TGTGCCAGCAGCTTTCGGGGGGGCGAATACAATGAGCAGTTCTTC	CASSFRGGEYNEQFF
TRBJ2-1	-	TRBV9	-	TGTGCCAGCAGCGTGAGTAGCGGCAATGAGCAGTTCTTC	CASSVSSGNEQFF
TRBJ2-7	few	TRBV7-8	TRBD1	TGTGCCAGCAGCCCGAGGACAGGGGCCGCCTACGAGCAGTACTTC	CASSPRTGAAYEQYF
TRBJ2-1	many	TRBV12-3/TRBV12-4	-	TGTGCCAACGGGAATGAGCAGTTCTTC	CANGNEQFF
TRBJ2-1	medium-sized	TRBV24-1	TRBD2	TGTGCCACCAGTGACCAACATAGCGGGAGGGCCGGGAATGAGCAGTTCTTC	CATSDQHSGRAGNEQFF